The clone carrying this TCR beta chain was counted a few times. The antigen is undetermined. The CDR3 length is 15 residues. V was trimmed by 4 bases and J by 4 bases, leaving 17 bases between them. The V gene's germline CDR1 is SQVTM and CDR2 ANQGSEA. This sample is drawn from a study of cytotoxic CD8 clonotypes in ibrutinib-treated CLL. Whole-study results and caveats: Progressing patients had sampling times that differed from those of sustained-remission patients. Treatment left the uncommon public clonotypes either contracted or stable in frequency.

The assay was immunoSEQ multiplex PCR, and TCRdb's table has in-frame clones only and misses some. The sample lists thousands of clones; under 85% were seen once. The chain recombines TRBV29-1 with TRBJ1-3; D remains unclear. The specimen comprised PBMCs, sampled before ibrutinib treatment. This TCR was recovered from a human donor with chronic lymphocytic leukemia. The CDR3 DNA sequence: TGCAGCGTTGCCCCTCGTGACGCAGCAGGAAACACCATATATTTT. Translation gives CSVAPRDAAGNTIYF.